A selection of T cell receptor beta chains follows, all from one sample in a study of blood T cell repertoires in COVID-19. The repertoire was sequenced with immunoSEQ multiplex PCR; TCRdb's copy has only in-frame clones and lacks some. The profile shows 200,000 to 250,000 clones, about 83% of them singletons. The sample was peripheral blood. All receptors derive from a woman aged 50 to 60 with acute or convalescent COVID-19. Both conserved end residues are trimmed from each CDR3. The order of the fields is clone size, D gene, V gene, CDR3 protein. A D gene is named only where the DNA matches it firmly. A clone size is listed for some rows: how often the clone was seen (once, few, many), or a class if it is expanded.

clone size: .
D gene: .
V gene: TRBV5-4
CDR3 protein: ASSSTGRAGELF

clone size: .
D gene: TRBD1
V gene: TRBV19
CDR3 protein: ASSTDREHGYT

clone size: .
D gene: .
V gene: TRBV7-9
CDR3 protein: ASSLDSLRTEAF

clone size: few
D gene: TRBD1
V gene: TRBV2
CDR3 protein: ASTRGTYEQY

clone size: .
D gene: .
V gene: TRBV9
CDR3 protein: ASSVAGHYRSPLH

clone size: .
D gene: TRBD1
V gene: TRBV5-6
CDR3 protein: ASSLSRTGQTGNTIY

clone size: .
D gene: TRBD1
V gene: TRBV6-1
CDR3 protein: ASTTGASLAYEQY

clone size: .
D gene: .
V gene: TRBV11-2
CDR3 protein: ASRSQGRDYGYT

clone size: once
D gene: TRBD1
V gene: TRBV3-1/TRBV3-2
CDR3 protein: ASSPNRGPYYGYT

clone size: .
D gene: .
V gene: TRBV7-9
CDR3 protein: AVDRTEGGT

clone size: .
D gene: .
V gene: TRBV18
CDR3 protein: ASSNTDTQY

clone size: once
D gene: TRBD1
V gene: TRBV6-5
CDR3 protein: ASSSTGEAF

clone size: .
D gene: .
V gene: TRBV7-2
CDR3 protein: ASSPDSGTKNEAF

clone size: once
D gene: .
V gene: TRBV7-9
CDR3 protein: ASSLAAGSYEQY

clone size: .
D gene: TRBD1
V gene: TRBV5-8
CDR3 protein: ASSLRQGVVMNTEAF

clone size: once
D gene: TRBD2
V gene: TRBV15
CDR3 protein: ATSKGTSGRVGIQY

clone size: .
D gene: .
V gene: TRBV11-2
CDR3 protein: ASSSLRVDNEQF

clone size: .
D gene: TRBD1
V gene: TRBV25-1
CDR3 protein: ASSDYPMDRSYGYT

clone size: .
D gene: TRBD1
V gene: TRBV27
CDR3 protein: ASSWTGATEAF

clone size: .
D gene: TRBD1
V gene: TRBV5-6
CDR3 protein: ASSTGTGVYEQY

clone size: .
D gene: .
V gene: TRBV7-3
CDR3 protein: ASSPTGSDYGYT

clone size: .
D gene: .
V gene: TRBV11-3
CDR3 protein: ASSLNLYNEQF

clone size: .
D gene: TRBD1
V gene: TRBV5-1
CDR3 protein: ASSLRQGDQPQH

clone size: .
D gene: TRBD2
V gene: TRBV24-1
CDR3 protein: ATSEHRLAGGPSGGNEQF

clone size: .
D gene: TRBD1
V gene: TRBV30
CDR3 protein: AWSGQGLSGANVLT

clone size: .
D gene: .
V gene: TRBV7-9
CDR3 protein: ASSLAGDYNSPLH

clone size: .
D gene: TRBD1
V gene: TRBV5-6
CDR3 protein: ASSLGRGQRIGELF

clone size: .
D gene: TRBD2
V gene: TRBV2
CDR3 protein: ASSTSSGRAGNEQF

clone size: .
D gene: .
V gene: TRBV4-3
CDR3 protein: ASSQEVSQGWGNQPQH

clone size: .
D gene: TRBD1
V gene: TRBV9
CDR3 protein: ASSAGGTVNYGYT

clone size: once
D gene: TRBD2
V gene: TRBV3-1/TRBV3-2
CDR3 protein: ASSPGTSGGHQETQY